This T cell receptor beta chain derives from a study of cytomegalovirus exposure and HLA in healthy donors. The CDR3 extends over 16 amino acids. CDR1 and CDR2 from the germline V gene are SEHNR and FQNEAQ (reference sequence). General study points: Follow-up analysis later connected one missense variant in DCLRE1C with trimming of TCR beta V- and J-genes.

Comments on this clone: Its antigen is not known. A read error may account for a junction end that differs from germline.

PCR primers comprised 60 Vbeta and 13 Jbeta primers. Clones were read by immunoSEQ multiplex PCR, and TCRdb kept only the in-frame ones, dropping some. Of roughly 200,000 clones listed, roughly 70% are singletons. This receptor was identified in a woman aged 30 to 39 in good health and CMV-seronegative. Sequenced sample: PBMCs. This sequence joins TRBV7-9 and TRBJ2-2; 7 nucleotides line up with TRBD2. The CDR3 DNA reads as TGTTCCAGCAGCTTACTCGGGAGGACGAACACCGGGGAGCTGTTTTTT. Translated, it gives CSSSLLGRTNTGELFF.